These T cell receptor beta chains were read from a single sample in a study of cytomegalovirus exposure and HLA in healthy donors. Clones were read by immunoSEQ multiplex PCR, and TCRdb kept only the in-frame ones, dropping some. This sample has under 150,000 clones; 70% to 90% occur once, and the top ten carry 5.5% to 6%. Source material: PBMCs. Every receptor here comes from a woman in her thirties or forties in good health and CMV-seropositive. CDR3s include the opening cysteine and the closing phenylalanine or tryptophan. Each record gives: clone size, V gene, D gene, J gene, CDR3 DNA, CDR3 protein. D genes are given only for firm matches. Not every row has a clone size; where given, it reads once, few, many or a size class.

-	TRBV10-3	-	TRBJ1-5	TGTGCCACGGGGATCCAGGGGAATCAGCCCCAGCATTTT	CATGIQGNQPQHF
-	TRBV9	TRBD2	TRBJ2-2	TGTGCCAGCAGCGTAGGGGCGGGAGGACCGAACACCGGGGAGCTGTTTTTT	CASSVGAGGPNTGELFF
-	TRBV6-6	-	TRBJ2-7	TGTGCCAGCAGCATAACAGGGACCCCTCGCCACGAGCAGTACTTC	CASSITGTPRHEQYF
-	TRBV15	TRBD1	TRBJ2-1	TGTGCCACGGGACAGAATATTCTCAATGAGCAGTTCTTC	CATGQNILNEQFF
-	TRBV18	TRBD1	TRBJ1-3	TGTGCCAGCTCACCAATTGATGCAGGGGGCTCTGGAAACACCATATATTTT	CASSPIDAGGSGNTIYF
-	TRBV5-6	-	TRBJ2-7	TGTGCCAGCAGCTCCAGGGTAAGTCGCTACGAGCAGTACTTC	CASSSRVSRYEQYF
-	TRBV4-1	-	TRBJ1-2	TGCGCCAGCAGCCAAGTCGAGGGTTCCAACTATGGCTACACCTTC	CASSQVEGSNYGYTF
-	TRBV6-4	TRBD2	TRBJ2-3	TGTGCCAGCAGTGACTCTAGCGGGACTTCAGATACGCAGTATTTT	CASSDSSGTSDTQYF
-	TRBV19	TRBD1	TRBJ1-5	TGTGCCAGTAGTATAGTACAGGGGGCGAGGGGCAATCAGCCCCAGCATTTT	CASSIVQGARGNQPQHF
-	TRBV5-3	-	TRBJ1-5	TGTGCCAGAACCAACAGGGTCCATCAGCCCCAGCATTTT	CARTNRVHQPQHF
-	TRBV7-9	-	TRBJ2-3	TGTGCCAGCAGCTTAGATGTAGGGGTCGGGTCAGATACGCAGTATTTT	CASSLDVGVGSDTQYF
-	TRBV28	-	TRBJ1-3	TGTGCCAGCAGTTTGGAGGGGCTCACAGACACCATATATTTT	CASSLEGLTDTIYF
-	TRBV28	-	TRBJ1-3	TGTGCCAGCAGGGAAACAGGGAGCTCTGGAAACACCATATATTTT	CASRETGSSGNTIYF
-	TRBV27	TRBD1	TRBJ1-5	TGTGCCAGCAGTGAGACAGGGTATCAGCCCCAGCATTTT	CASSETGYQPQHF
few	TRBV18	TRBD1	TRBJ2-1	TGTGCCAGCTCACCATCCCGACAGGGGGCTTATGAGCAGTTCTTC	CASSPSRQGAYEQFF
-	TRBV9	TRBD2	TRBJ2-1	TGTGCCAGCAGCGTAGCTGGGGGACTAGCGTTCCTGGGGTCCTATAACAATGAGCAGTTCTTC	CASSVAGGLAFLGSYNNEQFF